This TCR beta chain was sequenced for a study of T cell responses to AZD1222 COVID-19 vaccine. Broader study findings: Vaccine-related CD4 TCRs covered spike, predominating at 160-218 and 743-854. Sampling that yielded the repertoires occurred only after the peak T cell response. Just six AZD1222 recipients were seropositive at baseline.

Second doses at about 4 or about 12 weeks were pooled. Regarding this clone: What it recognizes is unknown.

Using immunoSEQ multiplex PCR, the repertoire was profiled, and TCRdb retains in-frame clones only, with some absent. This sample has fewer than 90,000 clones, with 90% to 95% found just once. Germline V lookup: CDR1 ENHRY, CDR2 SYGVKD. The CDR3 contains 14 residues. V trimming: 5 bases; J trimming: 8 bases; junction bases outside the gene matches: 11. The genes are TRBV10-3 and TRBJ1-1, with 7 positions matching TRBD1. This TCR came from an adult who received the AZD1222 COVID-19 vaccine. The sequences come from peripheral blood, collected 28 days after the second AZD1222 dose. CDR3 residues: CAISPGPQTGEAFF. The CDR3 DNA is TGTGCCATCAGTCCTGGACCGCAGACAGGGGAAGCTTTCTTT.